The 22 T cell receptor beta chains below were found in one sample sequenced in a study of glioma-infiltrating T cells. TCR alpha and beta CDR3 regions were amplified from RNA using iRepertoire nested multiplex PCR. One entry per CDR3 protein, called by TCRdb with MiXCR from the multiplex PCR reads. The sample includes approximately 88,000 distinct CDR3 sequences, around 23% of them seen just once. The specimen sequenced was glioma tissue, nonneoplastic brain tissue, or PBMCs (not recorded which). These receptors were obtained from a human donor with low-grade glioma or glioblastoma, undergoing nonglioma brain surgery, or in good health (not recorded which).

There are many counts of this clonotype. The chain links TRBV7-8 to TRBJ2-7; 8 positions agree with TRBD1. The V gene end was trimmed by 3 bases and the J gene end by 5 bases; junction bases not matched to a gene: 6. This CDR3 contains 14 residues. Germline values: CDR1 SGHVS, CDR2 FQNEAQ. The CDR3 region is CASSFLQGADEQYF. CDR3 nucleotides: TGTGCCAGCAGCTTTCTCCAGGGGGCTGACGAGCAGTACTTC.

The chain links TRBV5-4 to TRBJ1-4, with D possibly being TRBD1 (5 bases). Trimming removed 1 base from V and 7 bases from J, with 11 bases in between. The V gene's germline CDR1 is SGHNT and CDR2 YYREEE (reference sequence). This CDR3 is built from 14 residues. For the CDR3, the DNA is TGTGCCAGCAGCTTGAGAGGGGCTGGTGAAAAACTGTTTTTT. Translation gives CASSLRGAGEKLFF.

Note on this clonotype: One base away lies a much larger clone, so this may be a sequencing read error. The V and J genes are TRBV10-1 and TRBJ2-5; 11 bases fit TRBD2. V was pared by 3 bases and J by 5 bases, with 8 bases of the junction left unmatched. CDR1 is WNHNN, CDR2 SYGVQD, per germline (reference sequence). The CDR3 loop spans 16 amino acids. The CDR3: CASSDTSGSVAETQYF. CDR3 in DNA: TGCGCCAGCAGTGACACTAGCGGGAGCGTCGCTGAGACCCAGTACTTC.

This clonotype showed up just a few times. The chain combines TRBV2 with TRBJ2-3; D not resolved. Germline V lookup: CDR1 SNHLY, CDR2 FYNNEI. CDR3 length: 14 residues. V was trimmed by 8 bases and J by 2 bases, leaving 14 bases between them. The CDR3 is CASGRASPTDTQYF. CDR3 nucleotides: TGTGCCAGCGGCCGGGCCTCCCCCACAGATACGCAGTATTTT.

About this clonotype: This could be a read error, since a much larger clone is one nucleotide away. V usage is TRBV10-3 and J usage is TRBJ2-7, with TRBD1 identical over 7 bases. Germline loops: CDR1 ENHRY, CDR2 SYGVKD. The V and J ends lost 7 bases and 2 bases, in that order; junction bases with no gene match: 5. CDR3 size: 13 residues. The DNA for the CDR3 is TGTGCCATCATCCCCCAGGGGGCCTACGAGCAGTACTTC. It codes for CAIIPQGAYEQYF.

This clonotype was detected many times. J is TRBJ1-3 and V is TRBV18, with D unresolved. CDR3 length: 14 residues. From germline, CDR1 is KGHSH and CDR2 LQKENI. V was shortened by 6 bases and J by 1 base, with 10 bases between the two germline ends. In DNA form, the CDR3 reads TGTGCCAGCTCTGAATACAGTTCTGGAAACACCATATATTTT. It specifies CASSEYSSGNTIYF.

This clonotype has more than one count but fewer than ten. The rearrangement joins TRBV5-1 to TRBJ2-1, with 9 positions matching TRBD2. The CDR3 totals 16 residues. Germline-derived CDR1 and CDR2 are SGHRS and YFSETQ. V shed 4 bases, J shed 7 bases, and the junction held 12 bases outside the gene matches. The CDR3 reads CASSLPGLAGLNEQFF. The DNA of the CDR3 is TGCGCCAGCAGCCTGCCCGGGCTAGCGGGATTGAATGAGCAGTTCTTC. Filled out from reference TRBV5-1 and TRBJ2-1, the complete variable domain reads KAGVTQTPRYLIKTRGQQVTLSCSPISGHRSVSWYQQTPGQGLQFLFEYFSETQRNKGNFPGRFSGRQFSNSRSEMNVSTLELGDSALYLCASSLPGLAGLNEQFFGPGTRLTVL.

V usage is TRBV29-1 and J usage is TRBJ2-7; D possibly corresponds to TRBD1 (5 bases). Germline V lookup: CDR1 SQVTM, CDR2 ANQGSEA. The germline V and J ends were trimmed by 4 bases and 0 bases, with 7 bases remaining between them. This CDR3 comprises 12 residues. The CDR3 here is CSVGQNSYEQYF. As DNA, the CDR3 is TGCAGCGTTGGACAGAACTCCTACGAGCAGTACTTC.

This clonotype was observed a handful of times. The chain links TRBV5-5 to TRBJ1-4, with D tentatively TRBD1 (5 bases). The CDR3 covers 17 residues. The ends were cut back, 3 bases at V and 1 base at J, with 16 bases in the middle. The V gene's germline CDR1 is SGHKS and CDR2 YYEKEE (reference sequence). The DNA for the CDR3 is TGTGCCAGCAGCTGGCCCCGGGACGGAAAAACTAATGAAAAACTGTTTTTT. Protein: CASSWPRDGKTNEKLFF.

This clonotype came up many times. This chain connects TRBV7-2 to TRBJ2-3; 8 bases align to TRBD2. CDR1 is SGHTA, CDR2 FQGNSA, per germline. J lost 6 bases, V lost 5 bases, and 13 bases had no gene match. The CDR3 totals 16 residues. The CDR3 protein is CASSPTGLAGLDTQYF. CDR3 DNA sequence: TGTGCCAGCAGCCCAACCGGACTAGCTGGTCTGGATACGCAGTATTTT.

This clonotype has a handful of counts. CDR3 DNA sequence: TGCAGTGCCCGAGCCCCCTACAATGAGCAGTTCTTC. As protein: CSARAPYNEQFF. V usage is TRBV20-1 and J usage is TRBJ2-1; D is ambiguous. The germline CDR1 and CDR2 sequences are DFQATT and SNEGSKA (reference sequence). The V end lost 6 bases, the J end lost 2 bases, and 8 bases lay between the germline ends. The CDR3 runs 12 residues.

Regarding this clonotype: With a much larger clone just one base away, this may be a read error. The chain links TRBV20-1 to TRBJ2-4; D may correspond to TRBD1 or TRBD2 (6 bases each). Germline CDR1 and CDR2: DFQATT and SNEGSKA (reference sequence). The CDR3 consists of 12 residues. The CDR3 region has the DNA TGCAGTGCTTGGGACCGAGGGGGGATTCAGTGCTTC. This codes for CSAWDRGGIQCF.

The table lists this clonotype with many counts. The chain uses TRBV6-5 and TRBJ2-7; 15 bases line up with TRBD2. Germline CDR1 reads MNHEY; CDR2 reads SVGAGI. There are 17 residues in the CDR3. Germline trimming cut 2 bases from V and 4 bases from J; bases unmatched to any gene: 6. The CDR3 coding sequence is TGTGCCAGCAGTTACAAAACCGGACTAGCGGGAGGGTACGAGCAGTACTTC. Translation: CASSYKTGLAGGYEQYF.

This clonotype was counted ten times or more. The genes are TRBV4-2 and TRBJ1-1; D may be TRBD1 (5 bases). The germline V gene encodes CDR1 LGHNA and CDR2 YNFKEQ. Trimming left V 2 bases short and J 6 bases short, with 10 bases between. This CDR3 is 13 amino acids long. The CDR3 region is CASSQQGRSEAFF. The CDR3 nucleotides read TGTGCCAGCAGCCAACAGGGTCGGTCTGAAGCTTTCTTT.

The chain couples TRBV6-5 to TRBJ2-7, with a weak D call TRBD1 (6 bases). Trimming took 3 bases from V and 0 from J, leaving 9 bases between them. CDR1 is MNHEY and CDR2 is SVGAGI in the germline V gene. This CDR3 is built from 14 residues. This CDR3 is CASSYKDSSYEQYF. DNA of the CDR3: TGTGCCAGCAGTTATAAGGACAGCTCCTACGAGCAGTACTTC.

This clonotype came up many times. The chain couples TRBV6-1 to TRBJ2-1; 9 bases are a match to TRBD2. The CDR3 is 16 amino acids. V shed 5 bases, J shed 8 bases, and the junction held 13 bases outside the gene matches. Germline assignment: CDR1 MNHNS and CDR2 SASEGT. CDR3 residues: CASSFILAGVRDEQFF. The CDR3 region has the DNA TGTGCCAGCAGTTTCATACTAGCGGGCGTTCGCGATGAGCAGTTCTTC.

About this clonotype: This may be a read error: a much more frequent sequence differs by one nucleotide. The chain is built from TRBV5-4 and TRBJ2-5; D may be TRBD2 (5 bases). Germline V CDR1 and CDR2: SGHNT, YYREEE (reference sequence). V lost 4 bases and J 4 bases, leaving 17 bases between the germline ends. The CDR3 runs 15 residues. The CDR3 here is CASSTRAGVRETQYF. The CDR3 nucleotides read TGTGCCAGCAGCACCCGGGCCGGGGTGCGAGAGACCCAGTACTTC.

This clonotype has a count of ten or more. This chain uses TRBV15 with TRBJ2-1; 8 bases are shared with TRBD1. Trimming at V came to 6 bases and at J to 4 bases, leaving 5 bases not matched to a gene. CDR1 and CDR2 from the germline V gene are LNHNV and YYDKDF (reference sequence). CDR3 length: 14 amino acids. CDR3 amino acids: CATRGQGGYNEQFF. CDR3 sequence (DNA): TGTGCCACCAGAGGACAGGGTGGGTACAATGAGCAGTTCTTC.

This clonotype was counted ten times or more. The J gene is TRBJ2-3, the V gene TRBV7-8; D gene uncertain. Germline assignment: CDR1 SGHVS and CDR2 FQNEAQ. The CDR3 totals 12 residues. Trimming took off 5 bases at V and 6 bases at J, with 9 bases between the two ends. CDR3 amino acids: CASSVVGDTQYF. Written as DNA, the CDR3 is TGTGCCAGCAGCGTGGTCGGGGATACGCAGTATTTT.

This clonotype has a count of ten or more. The chain links TRBV7-6 to TRBJ2-1; no reliable D call. The CDR3 sequence is 13 residues long. The germline V gene encodes CDR1 SGHVS and CDR2 FNYEAQ. The ends were cut back, 6 bases at V and 7 bases at J, with 13 bases in the middle. The CDR3 bases are TGTGCCAGCAGTCAAGCCAGGATTAATGAGCAGTTCTTC. Translating gives CASSQARINEQFF.

The V call is TRBV19, the J call TRBJ1-2; D gene uncertain. The germline gives CDR1 LNHDA, CDR2 SQIVND (reference sequence). Trimming removed 7 bases at V and 3 bases at J, with 15 bases between. The CDR3 sequence is 14 residues long. The CDR3 region is CASNDSPWDYGYTF. CDR3 DNA: TGTGCCAGTAACGACTCCCCGTGGGACTATGGCTACACCTTC.

Points on this clonotype: Given a much more abundant clone one base away, this may be a read error. The CDR3 coding sequence is TGTGCCAGCAGTTACTCGATGGGCAGCCTCAGCTCCCATAATTCACCCCTCCACTTT. Translated: CASSYSMGSLSSHNSPLHF. The chain carries TRBV6-5 and TRBJ1-6, with D unresolved. Germline CDR1 is MNHEY and CDR2 is SVGAGI. The CDR3 runs 19 residues.